The sequence of this T cell receptor beta chain was determined in a study of CD8 T cells in Susac syndrome (dated by TCRdb to the late 2010s). Broadly, across the study: Whether CD8+ T cell activation and differentiation in Susac syndrome was antigen driven was tested using repertoire sequencing.

The junction shows trimming of 0 bases on V and 7 bases on J, plus 10 bases between the germline ends. The CDR3 holds 14 amino acids from the cysteine to the phenylalanine. Solely the CDR3 DNA is kept, with 42 bases framed from the first base. From the germline V gene (reference sequence), CDR1 is SGHNT and CDR2 is YYREEE. Peripheral blood CD8+ and CD4+ T cells from healthy donors, Susac syndrome patients and multiple sclerosis patients were profiled using high-throughput TCR beta sequencing. Healthy donors were age- and sex-matched controls. Bulk CD8+ and CD4+ T cells were purified magnetically by negative isolation, whereas CD8+ TEMRA cells were enriched by FACS. Blood was collected in EDTA tubes and processed within 24 hours, with PBMCs isolated through density gradient centrifugation. PBMCs intended for TCR sequencing were cryopreserved in liquid nitrogen and were subsequently thawed in a 37 degrees C water bath. The sorted or isolated CD4+, CD8+ and CD8+ TEMRA cells had a purity of 90% or higher.

About this clonotype itself: Its antigen is currently not known. Per-nucleotide qualities are absent, and no much larger clonotype sits a single base away.

What the work shows at the level of the full study, not this receptor alone: The number of individuals in the TCR sequencing and HLA analysis was acknowledged as relatively small.

RNA was extracted using the RNeasy kit, and roughly 0.45 to 1 microgram was reverse transcribed with random hexamers. The immunoSEQ multiplex PCR assay, which covers 54 Vbeta and 13 Jbeta segments, was used to amplify TCR beta CDR3 regions. PCR amplification bias was corrected using a synthetic template baseline for primer optimization and computational correction. The original methods were these. Reads were annotated to V, D and J genes per IMGT and analyzed with immunoSEQ Analyzer, keeping only productive sequences. Clonality was computed as one minus Shannon entropy normalized by log2 of the number of productive unique sequences. Public and private clones were assessed among the 100 most prevalent clones of each patient and control. Clones were defined as Susac-specific when absent from the healthy and MS cohorts, from about a thousand published viral clones and from other ImmuneACCESS disease sequences. Using fastp at Q25 and MiXCR, TCRdb reprocessed the public reads and kept productive beta chains. Rows merge per CDR3 protein into single entries with the most common DNA and genes. What appears here as the V and J calls and clone size reflects TCRdb's work, not the paper's. The sample profile shows approximately 170,000 distinct CDR3 sequences; approximately 90% of them were found once. The ten largest clones capture 0.08% of the sample.

This receptor was obtained from a human donor in good health. The sequence is built from TRBV5-4 and TRBJ1-4; the best D guess is TRBD1, with 6 bases matching. Sequenced: CD4+ T cells from PBMCs. In nucleotide form, the sequence is TGTGCCAGCAGCTTGGACAGGGCGGGTGAAAAACTGTTTTTT. It codes for CASSLDRAGEKLFF.